The source of this T cell receptor beta chain is a study of post-analysis software for immune sequencing data. As for the study in general: Patients with relapsing-remitting, secondary progressive and progressive-relapsing multiple sclerosis courses were all represented. Regarding the study as a whole: Batch-matched samples strongly co-clustered by F measure. Controls significantly exceeded multiple sclerosis patients in normalized Chao1 diversity. With TRBV5-6, TRBV5-1 and TRBV20-1 included, about 5 TRBV segments were more frequent in patients than in controls.

TCR beta libraries were prepared from cDNA with unique molecular identifiers. The yield from about 1 to 10 million T cells was around 500,000 cDNA molecules in total. Each CDR3 protein gets one entry after TCRdb re-called the PCR reads with MiXCR. Found here are about 430,000 distinct CDR3 sequences, less than 40% of them singletons; the top ten hold 6.5% to 8%. This clonotype was found a few times. What it binds is unknown. CDR1 is DFQATT, CDR2 SNEGSKA, per germline (reference sequence). CDR3 size: 15 residues. The V end lost 3 bases, the J end lost 0 bases, and 12 bases lay between the germline ends.

The chain joins TRBV20-1 to TRBJ2-4, with D perhaps being TRBD1 or TRBD2 (5 bases each). The receptor comes from a girl aged 2 to 9 with multiple sclerosis. Sequencing input: blood. CDR3 nucleotide sequence: TGCAGTGCTAGCGAGATGGGGGTAGCCAAAAACATTCAGTACTTC. The encoded protein is CSASEMGVAKNIQYF.